These T cell receptor beta chains were read from a single sample in a study of Ad26.COV2.S vaccination and SARS-CoV-2 variants. TCRdb's copy holds only in-frame clones and misses some; the assay was immunoSEQ multiplex PCR. The sample holds roughly 510,000 clones, about 83% seen once. Here the sequenced sample was peripheral blood, taken in a trial of Ad26.COV2.S vaccine versus placebo. The receptors stem from a person between 18 and 65 years old who received the Ad26.COV2.S COVID-19 vaccine or a placebo. Each CDR3 is given with its conserved first and last residue. The order of the fields is D gene, V gene, J gene, CDR3 protein. A D gene is named only where the DNA matches it firmly.

TRBD1	TRBV28	TRBJ1-5	CASSGTGPNQPQHF
TRBD1	TRBV28	TRBJ1-4	CASSTRQGLNEKLFF
-	TRBV7-2	TRBJ1-3	CASSLGQVSNTIYF
TRBD1	TRBV5-4	TRBJ1-1	CASSSTGRDTEAFF
-	TRBV9	TRBJ2-7	CASSVGGGRTYEQYF
-	TRBV29-1	TRBJ1-3	CSVGEESSGNTIYF
-	TRBV28	TRBJ2-1	CASRPTGRHNEQFF
-	TRBV19	TRBJ2-7	CASSGKPNSYEQYF
-	TRBV9	TRBJ2-7	CASSPRTGTYTYEQYF
-	TRBV28	TRBJ1-5	CASSFRGVSRMPQHF
-	TRBV6-5	TRBJ2-5	CASREMGLLAGTQYF
-	TRBV7-2	TRBJ2-1	CASSRRLGQFF
-	TRBV7-3	TRBJ1-2	CASSLKGGANYGYTF
-	TRBV30	TRBJ1-2	CAWTKRGGLDGYTF
-	TRBV7-6	TRBJ2-7	CASSPRGSYEQYF
-	TRBV6-6	TRBJ1-4	CASRQRSGALEKLFF
-	TRBV7-8	TRBJ1-1	CASSLFRDNTEAFF